This T cell receptor beta chain emerged from a study of blood T cell repertoires in COVID-19 (dated by TCRdb to 2018 to 2021). In the study overall: Samples covering the acute and convalescent phases of COVID-19 were provided by collaborators in the United States, Italy and Spain. The prospective study material was composed of cDNA or gDNA derived from T cells, B-cell-depleted T cells, or PBMCs. Deeply sampled blood TCRbeta repertoires from subjects exposed to, actively infected with, or recovered from COVID-19 were included in the dataset. A freely available public database, intended as a resource for researchers studying the immune response to SARS-CoV-2, is where the repertoires were released. Samples came from the ongoing ImmuneRACE study (first 160 participants) plus 1,254 subjects from 6 global collaborators. Sample metadata almost always included a de-identified subject ID, COVID-19 status, age in years and sex. Where available, HLA class I and class II types were obtained from metadata supplied by the sample provider rather than from assay-based typing. Results and caveats for the whole study, not just this receptor: The amount of clinical and demographic metadata varied by source and participant and was provided uncurated.

TCRbeta CDR3 regions were amplified from genomic DNA using the immunoSEQ Assay, a bias-controlled multiplex PCR. As for the authors' bioinformatics: Within the assay, amplification of reference gene primers was used to estimate how many nucleated cells each sample contained. To quantify the absolute abundance of each unique TCRbeta CDR3 rearrangement, sequence reads were collapsed and filtered. For each sample, productive Simpson clonality was calculated as the square root of Simpson's diversity index over productive rearrangements. TCRdb retrieved this table from immuneACCESS and kept in-frame rearrangements only. Not all clones are present; in checked studies, unresolved V genes account for under half, and no reason is known for the remainder. That table furnishes V, J and clone size, whereas the DNA furnished D and trimming. This sample comprises 65,000 or so clones, approximately 80% of them detected only once. Of the sample, roughly 10% falls within the top ten clones.

One collaborating source in Seattle enrolled patients during active infection and followed them longitudinally through the course of disease. Collaborating institutions collected whole blood in K2EDTA tubes following their own protocols. For TCRbeta analysis, collaborator samples were shipped as frozen whole blood, as isolated PBMCs, or as DNA extracted from either sample type. CDR1 and CDR2, looked up from the germline V gene (reference sequence), are MNHEY and SMNVEV. The CDR3 goes from the cysteine to the phenylalanine over 18 residues. Only the CDR3 part of the read is kept: 54 bases, read in frame from the first base. V trim: 4 bases; J trim: 1 base; unmatched bases: 9. With regard to this clone: It has no known antigen specificity. Per-nucleotide qualities are absent, and no much larger clonotype sits a single base away.

The V and J segments used are TRBV27 and TRBJ1-6; the central 8 bases match TRBD1. This clonotype was obtained from a man aged 25 to 45 with COVID-19, enrolled during active disease. What was sequenced was peripheral blood. The DNA sequence reads TGTGCCAGCAGTTCCGCACTCAGGGGGCGATCCTATAATTCACCCCTCCACTTT. It translates as CASSSALRGRSYNSPLHF.